Sequencing of this TCR beta chain was carried out in a study of T-cell reconstitution after alpha-beta-depleted transplantation in children. During its preparation, the TCRbeta library received unique molecular identifiers. TCRdb called the PCR reads again in MiXCR, with one record for every CDR3 protein. The repertoire holds 450,000 to 500,000 distinct CDR3 sequences, with approximately 13% as singletons. V lost 0 bases to trimming and J lost 2 bases, with 7 bases between them. The CDR3 is made up of 15 amino acids. Germline V gene lookup returns CDR1 MRHNA and CDR2 SNTAGT. In its sample, this clonotype was seen a few times.

The source of this sequence is a human donor who donated a stem cell graft to a child with combined immunodeficiency. The specimen was PBMCs from the stem cell graft donor, collected from the stem cell graft. V and J are TRBV6-4 and TRBJ2-2; D remains ambiguous. CDR3 loop: CASSDSADNTGELFF. The CDR3 nucleotides are TGTGCCAGCAGTGACTCGGCCGACAACACCGGGGAGCTGTTTTTT.